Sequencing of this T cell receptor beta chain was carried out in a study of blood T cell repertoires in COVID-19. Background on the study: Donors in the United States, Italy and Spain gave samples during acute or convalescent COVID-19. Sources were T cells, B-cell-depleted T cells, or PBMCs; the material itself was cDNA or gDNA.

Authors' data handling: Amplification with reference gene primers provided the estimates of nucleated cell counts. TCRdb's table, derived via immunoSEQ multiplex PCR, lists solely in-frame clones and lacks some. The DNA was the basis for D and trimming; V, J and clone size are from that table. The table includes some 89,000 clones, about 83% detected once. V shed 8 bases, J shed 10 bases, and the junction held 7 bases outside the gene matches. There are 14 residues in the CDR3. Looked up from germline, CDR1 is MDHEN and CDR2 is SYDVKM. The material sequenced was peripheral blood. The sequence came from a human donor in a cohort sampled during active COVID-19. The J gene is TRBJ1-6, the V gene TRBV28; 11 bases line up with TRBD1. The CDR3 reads CASAWTGGRSPLHF. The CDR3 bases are TGTGCCAGCGCCTGGACAGGGGGCCGGTCACCCCTCCACTTT.